Described below is a single TCR beta chain sequence and its context. This receptor's antigen is unknown. At one boundary the junction diverges from the germline segment, which might be a read error. As encoded in the germline V gene (reference sequence), CDR1 is SSHAT while CDR2 is FNYEAQ. From the cysteine through the phenylalanine, the CDR3 covers 14 amino acids. CDR3 DNA is the only sequence kept; it has 42 bases, read in frame from the first base. These data come from a study of T cell changes during pregnancy in multiple sclerosis (dated by TCRdb to the late 2010s). Background for the entire study: Changes in the T cell repertoire over the course of pregnancy were examined in this study in women with multiple sclerosis.

The library was made by the immunoSEQ multiplex PCR assay. Not all clones reach the TCRdb copy of this immuneACCESS table, which keeps in-frame sequences only. Checked studies attribute under half of the gap to unresolved V genes and leave the rest unexplained. For this sample the table gives some 70,000 clones, of which roughly 90% were detected only once. 0.25% to 0.3% of the sample lies in the top ten. This receptor was identified in a female donor in good health, enrolled as a control in a pregnancy study. Recombination linked TRBV7-7 to TRBJ2-2; TRBD1 is a possible D gene, resting on 6 matching bases. The source material was CD4+ T cells from peripheral blood mononuclear cells, sampled in the third trimester of pregnancy. The DNA sequence reads TGTGCTAGCAGCTTAGGACAGTTAACCGGGGAGCTGTTTTTT. Its coded protein is CASSLGQLTGELFF.